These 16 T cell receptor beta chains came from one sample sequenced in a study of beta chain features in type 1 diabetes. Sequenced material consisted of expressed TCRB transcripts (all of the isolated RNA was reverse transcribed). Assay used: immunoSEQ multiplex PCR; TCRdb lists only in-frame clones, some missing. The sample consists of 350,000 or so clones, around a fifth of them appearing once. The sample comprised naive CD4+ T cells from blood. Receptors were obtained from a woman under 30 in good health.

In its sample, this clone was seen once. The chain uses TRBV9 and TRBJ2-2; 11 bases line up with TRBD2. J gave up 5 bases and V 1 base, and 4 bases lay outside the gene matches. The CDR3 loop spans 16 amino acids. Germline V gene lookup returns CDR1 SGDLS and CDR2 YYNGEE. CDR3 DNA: TGTGCCAGCAGCGTACTGGCTAGCGGGAGGACCGGGGAGCTGTTTTTT. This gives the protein CASSVLASGRTGELFF.

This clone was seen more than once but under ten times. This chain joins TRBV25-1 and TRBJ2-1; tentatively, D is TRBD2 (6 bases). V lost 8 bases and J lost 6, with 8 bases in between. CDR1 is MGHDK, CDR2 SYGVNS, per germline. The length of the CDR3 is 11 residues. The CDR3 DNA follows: TGTGCCAGCCGGGAGTTCAATGAGCAGTTCTTC. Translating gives CASREFNEQFF.

CDR3 loop: CASSLMWTSVDTQYF. CDR3 DNA sequence: TGTGCCAGCAGCTTAATGTGGACTAGCGTAGATACGCAGTATTTT. The V and J genes are TRBV11-2 and TRBJ2-3, with 9 bases lining up with TRBD2. V was clipped by 2 bases and J by 5 bases; unmatched bases: 5. Per germline, CDR1 SGHAT and CDR2 FQNNGV. This CDR3 contains 15 residues. Together with reference TRBV11-2 and TRBJ2-3, the CDR3 gives the full variable domain: EAGVAQSPRYKIIEKRQSVAFWCNPISGHATLYWYQQILGQGPKLLIQFQNNGVVDDSQLPKDRFSAERLKGVDSTLKIQPAKLEDSAVYLCASSLMWTSVDTQYFGPGTRLTVL.

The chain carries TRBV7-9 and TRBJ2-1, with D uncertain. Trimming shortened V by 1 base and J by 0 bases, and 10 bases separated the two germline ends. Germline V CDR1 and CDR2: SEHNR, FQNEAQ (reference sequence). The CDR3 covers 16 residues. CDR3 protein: CASSLESRSSYNEQFF. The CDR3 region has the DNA TGTGCCAGCAGCTTAGAGTCCAGGTCCTCCTACAATGAGCAGTTCTTC. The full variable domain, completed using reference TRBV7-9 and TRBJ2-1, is DTGVSQNPRHKITKRGQNVTFRCDPISEHNRLYWYRQTLGQGPEFLTYFQNEAQLEKSRLLSDRFSAERPKGSFSTLEIQRTEQGDSAMYLCASSLESRSSYNEQFFGPGTRLTVL.

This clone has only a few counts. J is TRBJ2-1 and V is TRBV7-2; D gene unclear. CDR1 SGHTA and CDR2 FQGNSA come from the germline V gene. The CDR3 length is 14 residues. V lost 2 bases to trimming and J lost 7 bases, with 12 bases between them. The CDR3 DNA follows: TGTGCCAGCAGCTTAAATCGAGAGCCTAATGAGCAGTTCTTC. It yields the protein CASSLNREPNEQFF. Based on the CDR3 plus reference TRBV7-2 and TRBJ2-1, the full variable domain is GAGVSQSPSNKVTEKGKDVELRCDPISGHTALYWYRQSLGQGLEFLIYFQGNSAPDKSGLPSDRFSAERTGGSVSTLTIQRTQQEDSAVYLCASSLNREPNEQFFGPGTRLTVL.

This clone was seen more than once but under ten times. The CDR3 is CASSLTITNEQFF. The CDR3 DNA is TGTGCCAGCAGCCTGACTATTACAAATGAGCAGTTCTTC. This chain uses TRBV5-6 with TRBJ2-1, with D possibly being TRBD2 (5 bases). Trimming stripped 4 bases from V and 7 bases from J, with 12 bases between. From germline, CDR1 is SGHDT and CDR2 YYEEEE. The CDR3 is 13 amino acids.

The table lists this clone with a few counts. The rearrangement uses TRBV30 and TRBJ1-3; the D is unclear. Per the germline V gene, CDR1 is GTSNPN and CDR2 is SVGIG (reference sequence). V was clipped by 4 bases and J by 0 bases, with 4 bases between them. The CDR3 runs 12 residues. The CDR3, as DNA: TGTGCCTGGACCAACTCTGGAAACACCATATATTTT. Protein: CAWTNSGNTIYF.

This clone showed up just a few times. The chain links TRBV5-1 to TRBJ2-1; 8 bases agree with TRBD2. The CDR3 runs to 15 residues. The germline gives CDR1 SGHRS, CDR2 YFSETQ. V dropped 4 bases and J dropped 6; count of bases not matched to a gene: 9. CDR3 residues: CASSLGLGTFNEQFF. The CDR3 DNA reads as TGCGCCAGCAGCCTGGGACTAGGTACTTTCAATGAGCAGTTCTTC.

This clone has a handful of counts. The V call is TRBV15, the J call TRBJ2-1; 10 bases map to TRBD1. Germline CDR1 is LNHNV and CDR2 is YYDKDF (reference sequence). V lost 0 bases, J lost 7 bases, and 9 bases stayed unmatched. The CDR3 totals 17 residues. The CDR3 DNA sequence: TGTGCCACCAGCAGAGAATTGGGACAGGGGACTCGAAATGAGCAGTTCTTC. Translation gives CATSRELGQGTRNEQFF.

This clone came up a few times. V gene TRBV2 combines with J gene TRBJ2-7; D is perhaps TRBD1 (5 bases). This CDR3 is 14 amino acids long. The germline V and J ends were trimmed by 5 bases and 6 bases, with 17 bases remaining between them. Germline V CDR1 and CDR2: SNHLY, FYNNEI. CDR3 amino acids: CASSLLSGQGEQYF. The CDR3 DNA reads TGTGCCAGCAGTCTCCTCTCCGGGCAGGGCGAGCAGTACTTC.

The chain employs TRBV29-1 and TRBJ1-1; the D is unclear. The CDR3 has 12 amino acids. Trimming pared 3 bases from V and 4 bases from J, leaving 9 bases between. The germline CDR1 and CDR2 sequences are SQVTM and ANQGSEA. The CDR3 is CSVERGVTEAFF. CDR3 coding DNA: TGCAGCGTTGAGAGAGGTGTCACTGAAGCTTTCTTT.

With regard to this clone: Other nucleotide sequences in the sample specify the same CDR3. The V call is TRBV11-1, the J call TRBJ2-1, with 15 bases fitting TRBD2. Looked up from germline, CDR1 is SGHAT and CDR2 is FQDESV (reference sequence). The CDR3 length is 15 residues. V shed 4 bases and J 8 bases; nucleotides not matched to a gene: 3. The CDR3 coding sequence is TGTGCCAGCAGCTCGGGACTAGCGGGAGGATATGAGCAGTTCTTC. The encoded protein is CASSSGLAGGYEQFF.

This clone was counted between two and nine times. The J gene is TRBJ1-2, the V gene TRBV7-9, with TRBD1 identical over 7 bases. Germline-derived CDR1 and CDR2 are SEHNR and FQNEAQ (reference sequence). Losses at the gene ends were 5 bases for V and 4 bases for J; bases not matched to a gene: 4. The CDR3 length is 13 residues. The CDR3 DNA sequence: TGTGCCAGCAGCCTGGGACAGTTCTATGGCTACACCTTC. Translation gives CASSLGQFYGYTF.

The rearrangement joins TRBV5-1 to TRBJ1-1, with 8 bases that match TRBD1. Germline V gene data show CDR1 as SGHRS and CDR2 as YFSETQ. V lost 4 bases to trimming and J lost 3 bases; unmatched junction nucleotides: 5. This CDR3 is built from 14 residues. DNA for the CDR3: TGCGCCAGCAGCCCCCCGACAGGGGACACTGAAGCTTTCTTT. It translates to CASSPPTGDTEAFF.

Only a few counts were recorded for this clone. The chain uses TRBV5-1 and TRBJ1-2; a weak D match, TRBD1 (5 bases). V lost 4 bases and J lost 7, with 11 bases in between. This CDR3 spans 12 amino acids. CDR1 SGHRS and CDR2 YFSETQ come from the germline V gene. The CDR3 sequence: CASSPDTLGYTF. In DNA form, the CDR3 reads TGCGCCAGCAGCCCGGACACACTTGGCTACACCTTC.

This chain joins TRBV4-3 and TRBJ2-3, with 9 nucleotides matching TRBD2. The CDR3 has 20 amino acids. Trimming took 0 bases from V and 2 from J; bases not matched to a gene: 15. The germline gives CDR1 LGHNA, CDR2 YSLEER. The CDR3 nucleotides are TGCGCCAGCAGCCAAGAAGTGACTAGCGGCGCATTAGGGGCCACAGATACGCAGTATTTT. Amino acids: CASSQEVTSGALGATDTQYF.